These 15 T cell receptor beta chains originate from one sample sequenced in a study of CD8+CD57+ T cells in acquired aplastic anemia. Using genomic DNA as the template, TCR beta VDJ and CDR3 profiling was carried out. A single record per CDR3 protein comes from TCRdb applying MiXCR to the reads. Of around 180,000 distinct CDR3 sequences detected, approximately 60% appear once; the ten largest clones hold 45%. The specimen sequenced was sorted CD4+, CD8+, or CD8+CD57+ T cells (not recorded which) from PBMCs. The receptors come from a human donor in good health.

There are many counts of this clonotype. The J gene is TRBJ1-1, the V gene TRBV11-3; D gene ambiguous. The V end was cut by 4 bases, the J end by 0 bases, with 6 bases between. Germline loops: CDR1 SGHNT, CDR2 YENEEA. This CDR3 is built from 13 residues. This CDR3 is CASSSLLNTEAFF. CDR3 nucleotide sequence: TGTGCCAGCAGCTCGTTACTGAACACTGAAGCTTTCTTT. The full variable domain, with the rest looked up from reference TRBV11-3 and TRBJ1-1, is EAGVVQSPRYKIIEKKQPVAFWCNPISGHNTLYWYLQNLGQGPELLIRYENEEAVDDSQLPKDRFSAERLKGVDSTLKIQPAELGDSAVYLCASSSLLNTEAFFGQGTRLTVV.

The chain links TRBV20-1 to TRBJ2-3, with 12 bases matching TRBD2. Germline V gene data show CDR1 as DFQATT and CDR2 as SNEGSKA (reference sequence). V was clipped by 0 bases and J by 1 base; unmatched bases: 5. The CDR3 contains 17 residues. The CDR3 region is CSARDSTSGGGTDTQYF. The DNA for the CDR3 is TGCAGTGCTAGAGATTCGACTAGCGGGGGCGGCACAGATACGCAGTATTTT.

The chain is built from TRBV7-3 and TRBJ1-4; tentative D call: TRBD1 (6 bases). Deletions cut 5 bases from V and 0 bases from J, with 10 bases between. This CDR3 comprises 15 residues. Germline assignment: CDR1 SGHTA and CDR2 FQGTGA. The CDR3 bases are TGTGCCAGCAGCCACACAGGGCCAACTAATGAAAAACTGTTTTTT. This encodes CASSHTGPTNEKLFF.

Only one count was recorded for this clonotype. This chain joins TRBV10-3 and TRBJ2-3; 7 nucleotides line up with TRBD2. Germline lookup yields CDR1 ENHRY and CDR2 SYGVKD. V lost 3 bases, J lost 5 bases, and 2 bases stayed unmatched. This CDR3 comprises 13 residues. The CDR3, as DNA: TGTGCCATCAGTGACCGGACTAGAGATACGCAGTATTTT. Encoded protein: CAISDRTRDTQYF.

This sequence joins TRBV19 and TRBJ1-1, with TRBD1 as a possible D gene (6 bases). Trimming shortened V by 3 bases and J by 6 bases, and 11 bases separated the two germline ends. The CDR3 is made up of 13 amino acids. Germline CDR1 LNHDA, CDR2 SQIVND (reference sequence). DNA for the CDR3: TGTGCCAGTAGTATCTGGGGGGGCGCTGAAGCTTTCTTT. Translating it yields CASSIWGGAEAFF.

This clonotype was detected once. V and J are TRBV7-2 and TRBJ2-1; possible D gene TRBD2, 5 bases. Germline-derived CDR1 and CDR2 are SGHTA and FQGNSA. There are 11 residues in the CDR3. The V and J ends lost 9 bases and 3 bases respectively, with 6 bases between them. CDR3 nucleotides: TGTGCCAGACGGGGCTACAATGAGCAGTTCTTC. Its protein is CARRGYNEQFF.

Many counts were recorded for this clonotype. V and J are TRBV5-1 and TRBJ2-1; 11 bases map to TRBD2. J was trimmed by 6 bases and V by 3 bases; bases with no gene match: 2. Germline CDR1 SGHRS, CDR2 YFSETQ. The CDR3 runs to 14 residues. CDR3 in DNA: TGCGCCAGCAGCTCAGGGACTAGCGGCAATGAGCAGTTCTTC. Protein: CASSSGTSGNEQFF.

About this clonotype itself: One end of the junction fails to match germline, which may point to a read error. The J gene is TRBJ1-2, the V gene TRBV10-3, with D uncertain. This CDR3 is built from 15 residues. Germline CDR1 reads ENHRY; CDR2 reads SYGVKD. The CDR3 spells CASSYSRAANYGYTF. The CDR3 coding sequence is TGTGCCAGCAGTTACTCGAGGGCGGCTAACTATGGCTACACCTTC.

This clonotype was observed at least ten times. The CDR3 loop is CATSDHIPTPAGGPNEQFF. As DNA, the CDR3 is TGTGCCACCAGTGACCATATCCCGACCCCAGCGGGGGGCCCCAATGAGCAGTTCTTC. J is TRBJ2-1 and V is TRBV24-1; 9 nucleotides line up with TRBD2. The germline V gene has CDR1 KGHDR and CDR2 SFDVKD. This CDR3 comprises 19 residues. After removal of 4 bases from V and 6 bases from J, the junction contained 18 bases not matched to a gene.

Ten or more counts support this clonotype. The chain joins TRBV11-3 to TRBJ2-1; D gene uncertain. Trimming took off 5 bases at V and 4 bases at J, with 6 bases between the two ends. The CDR3 runs to 12 residues. In germline, CDR1 is SGHNT, CDR2 YENEEA. CDR3 amino acids: CASSLRYNEQFF. DNA of the CDR3: TGTGCCAGCAGCCTTAGGTACAATGAGCAGTTCTTC. The whole variable domain, filled in from reference TRBV11-3 and TRBJ2-1, reads EAGVVQSPRYKIIEKKQPVAFWCNPISGHNTLYWYLQNLGQGPELLIRYENEEAVDDSQLPKDRFSAERLKGVDSTLKIQPAELGDSAVYLCASSLRYNEQFFGPGTRLTVL.

For the CDR3, the DNA is TGTGCCAGCATTTCAGTAGGACAGGGGAACACTGAAGCTTTCTTT. It is translated as CASISVGQGNTEAFF. The rearrangement joins TRBV7-9 to TRBJ1-1, with TRBD1 matching over 8 bases. J was trimmed by 1 base and V by 7 bases; bases with no gene match: 8. Germline V CDR1 and CDR2: SEHNR, FQNEAQ (reference sequence). The CDR3 totals 15 residues.

As to this clonotype: This may be a read error, as it is one base from a much larger clone. The V and J genes are TRBV6-6 and TRBJ1-1; D gene unclear. Germline V gene lookup returns CDR1 MNHNY and CDR2 SVGAGI (reference sequence). There are 12 residues in the CDR3. DNA for the CDR3: TGTGCCCGCAGTTACGGGCAGCTTGAAGCTTTCTTT. Its protein product is CARSYGQLEAFF.

The V call is TRBV7-8, the J call TRBJ2-5; TRBD2 matches 9 bases. Unmatched junction bases numbered 5, after V lost 1 base and J lost 5 bases. The CDR3 is 15 amino acids. Germline CDR1 is SGHVS and CDR2 is FQNEAQ. The CDR3 DNA follows: TGTGCCAGCAGCTTAGGGACTAGCGATGCGGAGACCCAGTACTTC. It is translated as CASSLGTSDAETQYF.

A few counts support this clonotype. Here the CDR3 reads CASSFFSARTNEKLFF. In nucleotides, the CDR3 is TGTGCCAGCAGTTTCTTCTCGGCGCGAACTAATGAAAAACTGTTTTTT. The rearrangement uses TRBV28 and TRBJ1-4; no firm D call. Germline V lookup: CDR1 MDHEN, CDR2 SYDVKM. CDR3 length: 16 amino acids. V shed 3 bases and J shed 1 base, with 12 bases lying between them. Looking up the rest from reference TRBV28 and TRBJ1-4 gives the full variable domain: DVKVTQSSRYLVKRTGEKVFLECVQDMDHENMFWYRQDPGLGLRLIYFSYDVKMKEKGDIPEGYSVSREKKERFSLILESASTNQTSMYLCASSFFSARTNEKLFFGSGTQLSVL.

The genes are TRBV10-3 and TRBJ1-5, with a possible D match to TRBD1 (5 bases). The CDR3 totals 11 residues. Trimming removed 8 bases at V and 7 bases at J, with 9 bases between. In germline, CDR1 is ENHRY, CDR2 SYGVKD. The CDR3 DNA is TGTGCCATCGACGGGGGACAGCCCCAGCATTTT. This gives the protein CAIDGGQPQHF.